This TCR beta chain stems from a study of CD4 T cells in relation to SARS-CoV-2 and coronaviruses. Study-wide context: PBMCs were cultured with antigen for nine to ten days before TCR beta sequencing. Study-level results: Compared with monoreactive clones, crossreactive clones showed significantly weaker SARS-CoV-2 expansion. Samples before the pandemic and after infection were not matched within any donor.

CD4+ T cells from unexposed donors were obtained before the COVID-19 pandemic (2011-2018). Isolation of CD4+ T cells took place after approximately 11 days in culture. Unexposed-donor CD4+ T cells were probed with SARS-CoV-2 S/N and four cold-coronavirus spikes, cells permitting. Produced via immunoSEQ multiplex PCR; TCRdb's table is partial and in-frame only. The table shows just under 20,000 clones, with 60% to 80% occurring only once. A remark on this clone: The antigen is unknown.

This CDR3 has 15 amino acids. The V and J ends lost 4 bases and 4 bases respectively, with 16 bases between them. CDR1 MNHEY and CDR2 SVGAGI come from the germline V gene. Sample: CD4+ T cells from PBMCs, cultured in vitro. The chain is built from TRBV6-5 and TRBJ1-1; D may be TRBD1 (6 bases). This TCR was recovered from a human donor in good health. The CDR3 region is CASSWGEGHFTEAFF. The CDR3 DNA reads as TGTGCCAGCAGTTGGGGGGAGGGACATTTCACTGAAGCTTTCTTT.